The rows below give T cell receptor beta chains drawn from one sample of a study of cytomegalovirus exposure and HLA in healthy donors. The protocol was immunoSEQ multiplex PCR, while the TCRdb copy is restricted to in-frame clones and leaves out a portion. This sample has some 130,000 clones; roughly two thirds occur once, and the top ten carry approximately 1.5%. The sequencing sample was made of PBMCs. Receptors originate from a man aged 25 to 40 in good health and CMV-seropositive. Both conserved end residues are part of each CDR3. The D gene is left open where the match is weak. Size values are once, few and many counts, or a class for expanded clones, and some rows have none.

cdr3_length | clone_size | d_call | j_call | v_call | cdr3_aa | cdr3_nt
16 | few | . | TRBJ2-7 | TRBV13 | CASSFVLHSPPYEQYF | TGTGCCAGCAGCTTTGTCCTCCATAGCCCCCCTTACGAGCAGTACTTC
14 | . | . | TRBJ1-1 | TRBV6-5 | CASSEEGGWTEAFF | TGTGCCAGCAGTGAGGAGGGAGGTTGGACTGAAGCTTTCTTT
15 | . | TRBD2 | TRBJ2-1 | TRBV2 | CASKYRDYLYNEQFF | TGTGCCAGTAAATACCGGGACTACCTATACAATGAGCAGTTCTTC
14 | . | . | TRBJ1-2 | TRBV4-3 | CASSQDVPGVGYTF | TGCGCCAGCAGCCAAGATGTGCCGGGGGTTGGCTACACCTTC
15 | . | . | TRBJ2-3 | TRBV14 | CASSQRTTSTDTQYF | TGTGCCAGCAGCCAAAGGACAACTAGCACAGATACGCAGTATTTT
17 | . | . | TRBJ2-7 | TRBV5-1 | CASSLVGGGRSPYEQYF | TGCGCCAGCAGCTTGGTCGGCGGTGGGAGGTCTCCCTACGAGCAGTACTTC
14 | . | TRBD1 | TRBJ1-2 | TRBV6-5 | CASSPGEGAYGYTF | TGTGCCAGCAGTCCCGGAGAGGGGGCCTATGGCTACACCTTC
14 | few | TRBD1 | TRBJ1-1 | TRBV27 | CASRTQGARTEAFF | TGTGCCAGCAGAACCCAGGGGGCGCGGACTGAAGCTTTCTTT
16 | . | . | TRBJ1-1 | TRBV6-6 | CASSSPSGAPNTEAFF | TGTGCCAGCAGTTCACCTTCCGGTGCCCCAAACACTGAAGCTTTCTTT
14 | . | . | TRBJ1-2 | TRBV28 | CASSRPTGNYGYTF | TGTGCCAGCAGCCGCCCTACAGGGAACTATGGCTACACCTTC
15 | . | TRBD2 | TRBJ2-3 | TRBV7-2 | CASSLSAGGPHTQYF | TGTGCCAGCAGCTTATCAGCGGGAGGGCCACATACGCAGTATTTT
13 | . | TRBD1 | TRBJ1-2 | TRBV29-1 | CSVDRTGSYGYTF | TGCAGCGTGGACCGGACAGGTAGCTATGGCTACACCTTC
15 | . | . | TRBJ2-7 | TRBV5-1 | CASSLGAGMRYEQYF | TGCGCCAGCAGCTTGGGCGCGGGAATGAGGTACGAGCAGTACTTC
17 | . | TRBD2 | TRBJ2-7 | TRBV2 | CASGRLAGGPGGNEQYF | TGTGCCAGCGGCCGACTAGCGGGGGGCCCCGGGGGCAACGAGCAGTACTTC
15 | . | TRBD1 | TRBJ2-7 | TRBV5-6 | CASSSLDRTGREQYF | TGTGCCAGCAGCTCGCTGGACCGGACAGGGCGGGAGCAGTACTTC
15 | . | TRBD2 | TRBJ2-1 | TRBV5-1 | CASSLALAGKNEQFF | TGCGCCAGCAGCTTGGCTCTAGCGGGGAAGAATGAGCAGTTCTTC
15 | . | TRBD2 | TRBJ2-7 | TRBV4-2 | CASSQLAGGPYEQYF | TGTGCCAGCAGCCAACTAGCGGGAGGGCCGTACGAGCAGTACTTC
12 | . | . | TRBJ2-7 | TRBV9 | CASSRGGHEQYF | TGTGCCAGCAGTCGGGGAGGACACGAGCAGTACTTC
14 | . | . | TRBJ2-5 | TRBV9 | CASTRKGGAETQYF | TGTGCCAGCACCAGAAAGGGTGGGGCGGAGACCCAGTACTTC
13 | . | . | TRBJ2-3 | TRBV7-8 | CASSLGDRDTQYF | TGTGCCAGCAGCTTAGGAGACAGGGATACGCAGTATTTT
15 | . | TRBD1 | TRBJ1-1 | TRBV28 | CASSPIRTGWTEAFF | TGTGCCAGCAGCCCCATACGGACAGGTTGGACTGAAGCTTTCTTT
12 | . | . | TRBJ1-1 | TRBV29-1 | CSAGTLNTEAFF | TGCAGCGCTGGGACATTGAACACTGAAGCTTTCTTT
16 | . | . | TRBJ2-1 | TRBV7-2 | CASSLSLSSSYNEQFF | TGTGCCAGCAGCTTATCCCTTTCCAGCTCCTACAATGAGCAGTTCTTC
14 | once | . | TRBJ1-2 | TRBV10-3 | CAIKVRGDRGGYTF | TGTGCCATCAAAGTGCGCGGGGATAGGGGTGGCTACACCTTC
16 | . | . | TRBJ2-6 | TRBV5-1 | CASSDGRDSGANVLTF | TGCGCCAGCAGCGATGGACGGGACTCTGGGGCCAACGTCCTGACTTTC
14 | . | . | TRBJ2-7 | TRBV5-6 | CASSPTTGTYEQYF | TGTGCCAGCAGCCCCACGACAGGTACCTACGAGCAGTACTTC
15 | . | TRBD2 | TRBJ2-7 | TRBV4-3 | CASSQDASGSYEQYF | TGCGCCAGCAGCCAAGACGCTAGCGGGAGCTACGAGCAGTACTTC
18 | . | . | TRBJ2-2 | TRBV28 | CASRSPSSGLEWTGELFF | TGTGCCAGCAGATCACCAAGTTCAGGGCTAGAATGGACCGGGGAGCTGTTTTTT
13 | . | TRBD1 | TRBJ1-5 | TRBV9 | CASSGDSNQPQHF | TGTGCCAGCAGCGGGGACAGTAATCAGCCCCAGCATTTT
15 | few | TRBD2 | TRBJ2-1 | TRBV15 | CATSRFGTSLNEQFF | TGTGCCACCAGCAGATTTGGGACTAGCCTCAATGAGCAGTTCTTC
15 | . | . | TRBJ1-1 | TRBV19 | CASSIYRGLNTEAFF | TGTGCCAGTAGTATCTACCGAGGATTGAACACTGAAGCTTTCTTT
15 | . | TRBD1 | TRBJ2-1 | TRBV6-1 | CASSEARQGFPYPFF | TGTGCCAGCAGTGAAGCGAGACAGGGGTTCCCTTACCCGTTCTTC
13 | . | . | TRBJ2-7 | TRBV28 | CASSSIRQTSGYF | TGTGCCAGCAGTTCCATCCGCCAGACTAGTGGGTACTTC
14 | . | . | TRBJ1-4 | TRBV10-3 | CAISDFGAAEKLFF | TGTGCCATCAGTGACTTTGGGGCGGCTGAAAAACTGTTTTTT
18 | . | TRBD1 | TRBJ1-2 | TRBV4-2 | CASSQEPLETGASDGYTF | TGTGCCAGCAGCCAAGAACCCTTGGAGACAGGGGCGTCGGATGGCTACACCTTC
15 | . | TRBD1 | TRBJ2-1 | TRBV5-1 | CASSFRDRVYNEQFF | TGCGCCAGCAGCTTCCGGGACAGGGTCTACAATGAGCAGTTCTTC
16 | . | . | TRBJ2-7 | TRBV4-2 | CASSQGFLGSIYEQYF | TGTGCCAGCAGCCAAGGATTCCTGGGCAGCATCTACGAGCAGTACTTC
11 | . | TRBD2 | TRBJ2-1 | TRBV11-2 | CASRREYEQFF | TGTGCCAGCAGGCGGGAGTATGAGCAGTTCTTC
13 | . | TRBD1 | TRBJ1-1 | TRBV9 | CASSATGIAEAFF | TGTGCCAGCAGCGCGACAGGGATTGCTGAAGCTTTCTTT
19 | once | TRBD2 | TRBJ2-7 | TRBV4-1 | CASSLQLGELAGEGYEQYF | TGCGCCAGCAGCCTACAATTGGGGGAACTAGCGGGAGAGGGCTACGAGCAGTACTTC
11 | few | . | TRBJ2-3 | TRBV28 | CASSHTDTQYF | TGTGCCAGCAGTCACACAGATACGCAGTATTTT
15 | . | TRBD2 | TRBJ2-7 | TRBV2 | CASSNPTSGRYEQYF | TGTGCCAGCAGTAATCCGACTAGCGGGAGATACGAGCAGTACTTC
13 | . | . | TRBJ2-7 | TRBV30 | CAWRTTGSREQYF | TGTGCCTGGAGGACAACAGGGTCCCGCGAGCAGTACTTC
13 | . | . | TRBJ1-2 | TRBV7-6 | CASSLGGDYGYTF | TGTGCCAGCAGCTTAGGGGGAGACTATGGCTACACCTTC
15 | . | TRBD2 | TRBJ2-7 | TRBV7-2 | CASSTTSGSSYEQYF | TGTGCCAGCAGCACCACTAGCGGGAGCTCCTACGAGCAGTACTTC
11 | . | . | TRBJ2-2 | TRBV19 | CASSHTGELFF | TGTGCCAGTAGCCATACCGGGGAGCTGTTTTTT
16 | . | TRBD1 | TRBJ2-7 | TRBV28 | CASSSWDRDDFYEQYF | TGTGCCAGCAGTTCCTGGGACAGGGATGACTTCTACGAGCAGTACTTC